This T cell receptor (beta chain) was recovered during a study of blood T cells in healthy people across ages. CDR1 SGDLS and CDR2 YYNGEE come from the germline V gene. V was pared by 3 bases and J by 13 bases, with 4 bases of the junction left unmatched. The CDR3 consists of 13 residues. A sample-barcoded 5' primer and a J-beta primer mix were used in a second PCR of roughly 6 to 11 cycles. TCRdb processed the 5' RACE reads anew with MiXCR; each CDR3 protein has one entry. The sample holds around 1,500,000 distinct CDR3 sequences, 28% seen once. Overall study results and limits: It was not known whether donors were CMV positive (a possible confounder of expanded clonotype changes).

Comment on this clonotype: The antigen remains undetermined.

The V gene is TRBV9, the J gene TRBJ2-1, with 13 bases lining up with TRBD2. This clonotype was sampled from a young woman in good health. The sequenced sample was blood. In DNA, the CDR3 is TGTGCCAGCAGCGATGGACTAGCGGGGGCCCAGTTCTTC. This codes for CASSDGLAGAQFF.